What follows describes a single TCR beta chain. Its specificity is not known. Negative selection yielded untouched CD4+ T cells of average about 98% purity. This table comes from immunoSEQ multiplex PCR, and its TCRdb copy is limited to in-frame clones, with some not included. Of about 89,000 clones in the sample, roughly nine tenths are singletons; the top ten hold 1.7%. This specimen belongs to a study of T cell repertoires and HLA-DP antigens. Study background: Alloantigens: one with one groove difference and one with around 9 differences versus self. Pre-culture CD4+ samples used around 1,200 ng DNA versus around 220 ng for CD137+CD4+ sorts. Findings of the study overall: The CD4+ repertoire was not split into naive and memory.

This sequence was found in a man aged 50-60 years in good health and CMV-seronegative. Sequenced material: CD4+ T cells from PBMCs.

This chain's CDR3 is CASSYIQGKGYTF. The CDR3 DNA reads TGTGCCAGCAGTTATATACAGGGAAAGGGCTACACCTTC. The chain recombines TRBV6-6 with TRBJ1-2, with D possibly being TRBD1 (6 bases). This CDR3 has 13 amino acids. Deletions cut 3 bases from V and 8 bases from J, with 13 bases between. The germline CDR1 and CDR2 sequences are MNHNY and SVGAGI (reference sequence).